This T cell receptor (beta chain) was retrieved from a study of cytomegalovirus exposure and HLA in healthy donors. This PCR relied on a set of 60 Vbeta primers and 13 Jbeta primers. Here immunoSEQ multiplex PCR was the method, and the copy in TCRdb shows in-frame clones only, minus some. This table holds approximately 150,000 clones, roughly four fifths found once. The sequencing input was PBMCs. This clonotype originated in a man aged 18 to 30 in good health and CMV-seropositive.

The CDR3: CASRVWGQSITDTQYF. CDR3 nucleotide sequence: TGCGCCAGCAGAGTCTGGGGGCAGTCCATCACAGATACGCAGTATTTT. V gene TRBV5-1 combines with J gene TRBJ2-3, with D perhaps TRBD1 (6 bases). V lost 5 bases to trimming and J lost 2 bases, with 18 bases between them. The germline V gene encodes CDR1 SGHRS and CDR2 YFSETQ. CDR3 size: 16 residues.